Given below is one T cell receptor (beta chain) in context. The target antigen is unknown. The data originate from a study of vaccination and CD4 T cells after COVID-19. The treatment here: roughly ten-day PBMC culture with coronavirus spike peptide pools or control peptides (ViraFEST assay). Half of the medium was exchanged for fresh IL-2 medium, first on day 3 and then on day 7. Scientists ran DNA taken from cultured CD4+ T cells through the Oncomine TCR Beta short-read assay for sequencing. TCRdb recomputed calls from the PCR reads with MiXCR, one row per CDR3 protein. The sample yields 15,000 or so distinct CDR3 sequences, about 42% seen once. The receptor was derived from a human donor who received a COVID-19 vaccine. The sample consisted of CD4+ T cells from blood, cultured in vitro, taken before SARS-CoV-2 vaccination.

This CDR3 reads CASSLEGWGIQYF. DNA of the CDR3: TGTGCCAGCAGCTTAGAGGGGTGGGGCATTCAGTACTTC. The chain couples TRBV7-2 to TRBJ2-4; D is perhaps TRBD1 (5 bases). The CDR3 is 13 amino acids. Trimming shortened V by 1 base and J by 9 bases, and 10 bases separated the two germline ends. Germline V gene sequence: CDR1 SGHTA, CDR2 FQGNSA.